Given below is one TCR beta chain in context. Antigen: not known. The study reverse transcribed the entire isolated RNA, so it sequenced expressed TCRB transcripts. TCRdb keeps only in-frame clones here, not all; method: immunoSEQ multiplex PCR. The sample shows almost 350,000 clones, approximately 9.7% of them seen only once. This CDR3 contains 11 residues. V was shortened by 6 bases and J by 6 bases, with 7 bases between the two germline ends. Per the germline V gene, CDR1 is SNHLY and CDR2 is FYNNEI. The data were obtained in a study of beta chain features in type 1 diabetes. Overall study results and limits: TCRB CDR3s were moderately but significantly shorter in Type 1 diabetes patients in all four CD4+ subsets.

The receptor was isolated from a young man with type 1 diabetes. This chain uses TRBV2 with TRBJ2-3; D unresolved. Sequencing used central memory CD4+ T cells from blood. CDR3 coding DNA: TGTGCCAGCAGCGCCCTGGATACGCAGTATTTT. It yields the protein CASSALDTQYF.